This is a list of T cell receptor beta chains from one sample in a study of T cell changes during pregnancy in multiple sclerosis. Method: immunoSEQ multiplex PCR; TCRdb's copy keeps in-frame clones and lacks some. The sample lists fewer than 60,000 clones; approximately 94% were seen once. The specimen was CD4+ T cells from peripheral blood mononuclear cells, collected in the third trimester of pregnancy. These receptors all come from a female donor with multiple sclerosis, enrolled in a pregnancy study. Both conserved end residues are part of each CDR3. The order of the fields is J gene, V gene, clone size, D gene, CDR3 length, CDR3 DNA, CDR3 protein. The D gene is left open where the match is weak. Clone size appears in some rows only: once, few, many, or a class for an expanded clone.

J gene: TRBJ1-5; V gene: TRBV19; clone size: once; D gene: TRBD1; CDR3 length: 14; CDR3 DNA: TGTGCCAGTACGGGACAGGAAATCAATCAGCCCCAGCATTTT; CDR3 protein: CASTGQEINQPQHF
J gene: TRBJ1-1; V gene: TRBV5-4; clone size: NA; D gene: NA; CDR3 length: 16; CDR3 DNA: TGTGCCAGCAGCTTGGCAAGCACAGGTAGCGGCACTGAAGCTTTCTTT; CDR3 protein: CASSLASTGSGTEAFF
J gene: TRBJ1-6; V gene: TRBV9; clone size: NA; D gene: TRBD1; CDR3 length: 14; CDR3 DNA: TGTGCCAGCAGCATCGGGACAGGGTACAGGGCCCTCCACTTT; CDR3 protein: CASSIGTGYRALHF
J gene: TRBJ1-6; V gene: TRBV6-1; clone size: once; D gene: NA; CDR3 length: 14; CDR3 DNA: TGTGCCAGCAGTGAATTTCAGGCAAATTCACCCCTCCACTTT; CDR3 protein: CASSEFQANSPLHF
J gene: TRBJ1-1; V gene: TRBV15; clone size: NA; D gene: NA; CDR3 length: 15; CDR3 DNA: TGTGCCACCAGCAGATCAACACAGGTTCCCACTGAAGCTTTCTTT; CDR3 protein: CATSRSTQVPTEAFF
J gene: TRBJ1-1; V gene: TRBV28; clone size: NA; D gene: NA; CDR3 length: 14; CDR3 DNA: TGTGCCAGCAGTTTCGGTAACCCAGGGGCTGAAGCTTTCTTT; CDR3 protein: CASSFGNPGAEAFF
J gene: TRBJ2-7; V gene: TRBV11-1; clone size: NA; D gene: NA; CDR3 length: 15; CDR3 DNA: TGTGCCAGCAGCTTTGCGGCCCGCAGCTCCTACGAGCAGTACTTC; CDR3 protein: CASSFAARSSYEQYF
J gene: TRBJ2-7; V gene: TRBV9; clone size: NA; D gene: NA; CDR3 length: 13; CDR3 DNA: TGTGCCAGCAGCGTAGTCGACGGGACACAGCAGTACTTC; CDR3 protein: CASSVVDGTQQYF
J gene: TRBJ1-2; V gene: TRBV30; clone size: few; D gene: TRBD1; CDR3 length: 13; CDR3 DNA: TGTGCCCGATCCTGGGACAGGAACTATGGCTACACCTTC; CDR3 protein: CARSWDRNYGYTF
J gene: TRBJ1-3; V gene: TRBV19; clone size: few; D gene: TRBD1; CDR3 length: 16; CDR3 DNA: TGTGCCAGTAGTTCCCGGGACAGGCCATGGGGAAACACCATATATTTT; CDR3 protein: CASSSRDRPWGNTIYF
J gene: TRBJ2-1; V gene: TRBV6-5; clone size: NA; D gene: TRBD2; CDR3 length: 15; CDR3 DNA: TGTGCCAGCAGCCCCCGGATAGCGGGGCTCAATGAGCAGTTCTTC; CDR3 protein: CASSPRIAGLNEQFF
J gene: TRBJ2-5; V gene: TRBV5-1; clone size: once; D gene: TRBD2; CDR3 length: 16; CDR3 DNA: TGCGCCAGCAGCCCCTTGCTAGCGGGGAGGGAAGAGACCCAGTACTTC; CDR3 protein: CASSPLLAGREETQYF
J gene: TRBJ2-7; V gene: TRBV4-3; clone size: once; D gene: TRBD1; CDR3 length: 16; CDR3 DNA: TGCGCCAGCAGCCAACAAACCGGGACAGTCTCCTACGAGCAGTACTTC; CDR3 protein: CASSQQTGTVSYEQYF
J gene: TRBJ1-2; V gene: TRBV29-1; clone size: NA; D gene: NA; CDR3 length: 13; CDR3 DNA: TGCAGCGCCGTAAACAGCCGTTCCTATGGCTACACCTTC; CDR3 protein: CSAVNSRSYGYTF
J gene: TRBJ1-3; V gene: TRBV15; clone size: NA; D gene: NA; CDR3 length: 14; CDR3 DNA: TGTGCCACCAGGCCGGGGACTGCTGGAAACACCATATATTTT; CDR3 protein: CATRPGTAGNTIYF
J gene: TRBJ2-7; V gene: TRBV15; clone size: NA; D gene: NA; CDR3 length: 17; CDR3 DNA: TGTGCCACCAGCACCGGGATCGGGCTCCAAGGGCGTGGCGAGCAGTACTTC; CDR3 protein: CATSTGIGLQGRGEQYF
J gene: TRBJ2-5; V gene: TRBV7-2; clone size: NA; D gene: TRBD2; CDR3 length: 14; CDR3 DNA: TGTGCCAGCAGCCTTAGCGGGGTCCAAGAGACCCAGTACTTC; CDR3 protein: CASSLSGVQETQYF
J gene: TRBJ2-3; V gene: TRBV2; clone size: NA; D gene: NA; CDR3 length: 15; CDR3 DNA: TGTGCCAGCAAGTCTGAGATAGCGCCCACAGATACGCAGTATTTT; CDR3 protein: CASKSEIAPTDTQYF
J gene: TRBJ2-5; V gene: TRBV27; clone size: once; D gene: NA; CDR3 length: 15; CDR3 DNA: TGTGCCAGCAGTTTATTGGGGAGCCTAAGGGAGACCCAGTACTTC; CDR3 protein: CASSLLGSLRETQYF
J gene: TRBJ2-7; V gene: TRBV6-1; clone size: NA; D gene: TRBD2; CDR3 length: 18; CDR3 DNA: TGTGCCAGCAGTGGTGGTTCCGGGACTAGCGGGAGGCTAGACGAGCAGTACTTC; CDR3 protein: CASSGGSGTSGRLDEQYF
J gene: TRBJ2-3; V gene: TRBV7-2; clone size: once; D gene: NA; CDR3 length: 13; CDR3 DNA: TGTGCCAGCAGCTCGTACCTAGCAGATACGCAGTATTTT; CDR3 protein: CASSSYLADTQYF
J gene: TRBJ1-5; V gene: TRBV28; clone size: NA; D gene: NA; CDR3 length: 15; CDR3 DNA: TGTGCCAGCGCCGGACAGCGCCATAGCAATCAGCCCCAGCATTTT; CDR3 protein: CASAGQRHSNQPQHF
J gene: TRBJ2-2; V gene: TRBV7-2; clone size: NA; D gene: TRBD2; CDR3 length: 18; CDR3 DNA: TGTGCCAGCAGCTTATTCCGGGGGGGACTAGTGAACACCGGGGAGCTGTTTTTT; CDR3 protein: CASSLFRGGLVNTGELFF
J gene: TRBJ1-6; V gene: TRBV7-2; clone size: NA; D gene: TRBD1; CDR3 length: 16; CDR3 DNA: TGTGCCAGCAGCTTAGTGGCCAGGGGGCGGAATTCACCCCTCCACTTT; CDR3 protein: CASSLVARGRNSPLHF
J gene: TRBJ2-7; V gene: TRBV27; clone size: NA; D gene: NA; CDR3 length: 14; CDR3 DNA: TGTGCCAGCAGTCAACTGGACACCGCCCAAGTGCAGTACTTC; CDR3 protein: CASSQLDTAQVQYF
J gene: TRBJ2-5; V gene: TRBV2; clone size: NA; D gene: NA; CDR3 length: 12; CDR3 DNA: TGTGGCTTGGGCCTCGAGGGAGAGACCCAGTACTTC; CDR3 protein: CGLGLEGETQYF
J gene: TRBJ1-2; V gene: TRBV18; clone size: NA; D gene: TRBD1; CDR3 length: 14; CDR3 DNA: TGTGCCAGCTCACCGGGGACAGGGCGGTATGGCTACACCTTC; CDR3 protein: CASSPGTGRYGYTF
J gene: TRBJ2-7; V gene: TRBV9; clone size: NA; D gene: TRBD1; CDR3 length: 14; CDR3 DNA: TGTGCCAGCAGCGTAGACAGGGGGCACTACGAGCAGTACTTC; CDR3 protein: CASSVDRGHYEQYF
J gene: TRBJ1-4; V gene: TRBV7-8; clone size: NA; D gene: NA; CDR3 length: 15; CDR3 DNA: TGTGCCAGCAGCGCCGCCCGGGCAACTAATGAAAAACTGTTTTTT; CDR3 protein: CASSAARATNEKLFF
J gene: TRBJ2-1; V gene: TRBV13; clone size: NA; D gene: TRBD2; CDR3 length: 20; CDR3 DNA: TGTGCCAGCAGCTTAAAGGGCCTGATACTACTAGCGGACTCCTACAATGAGCAGTTCTTC; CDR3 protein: CASSLKGLILLADSYNEQFF
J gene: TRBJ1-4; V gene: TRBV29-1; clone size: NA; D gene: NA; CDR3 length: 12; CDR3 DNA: TGCAGCGTTGTAACAGGAACTGAAAAACTGTTTTTT; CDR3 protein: CSVVTGTEKLFF
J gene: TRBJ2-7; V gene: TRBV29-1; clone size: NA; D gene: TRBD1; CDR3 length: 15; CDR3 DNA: TGCAGCGTTGAAGGGACCTGGACAGGGAAGGCCGAGCAGTACTTC; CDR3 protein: CSVEGTWTGKAEQYF
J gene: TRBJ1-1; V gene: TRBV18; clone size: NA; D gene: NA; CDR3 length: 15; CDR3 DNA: TGTGCCAGCTCACCTTTGGAGGGGCGCCTCACTGAAGCTTTCTTT; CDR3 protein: CASSPLEGRLTEAFF
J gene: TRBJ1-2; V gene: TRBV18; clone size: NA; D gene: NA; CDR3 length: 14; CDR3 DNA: TGTGCCAGCTCACAGGGTCCGGGGGTCGGAGGCTACACCTTC; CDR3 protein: CASSQGPGVGGYTF
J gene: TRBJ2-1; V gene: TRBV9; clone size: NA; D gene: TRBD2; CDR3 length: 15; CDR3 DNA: TGTGCCAGCAGCGACGGGGGGGCGGCTTACAATGAGCAGTTCTTC; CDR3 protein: CASSDGGAAYNEQFF
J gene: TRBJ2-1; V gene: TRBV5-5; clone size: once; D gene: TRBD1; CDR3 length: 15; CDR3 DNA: TGTGCCAGCAGTCACGTGGACAGGCCCTACAATGAGCAGTTCTTC; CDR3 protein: CASSHVDRPYNEQFF
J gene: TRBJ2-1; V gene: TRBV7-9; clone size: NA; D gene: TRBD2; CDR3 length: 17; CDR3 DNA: TGTGCCAGCAGCTTAGAGGGCCTAGCGGGGGACTACAATGAGCAGTTCTTC; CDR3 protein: CASSLEGLAGDYNEQFF
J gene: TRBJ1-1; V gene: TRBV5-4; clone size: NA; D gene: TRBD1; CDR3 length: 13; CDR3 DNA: TGTGCCAGCAGCAGGGGGCAGGGCACTGAAGCTTTCTTT; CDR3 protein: CASSRGQGTEAFF
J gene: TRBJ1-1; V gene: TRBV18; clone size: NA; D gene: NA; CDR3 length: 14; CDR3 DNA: TGTGCCAGCTCACCGATCTTTCCGGGAACTGAAGCTTTCTTT; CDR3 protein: CASSPIFPGTEAFF
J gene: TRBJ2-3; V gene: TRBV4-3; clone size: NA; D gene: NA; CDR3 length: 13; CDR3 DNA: TGCGCCAGCAGCCAAGATAGCCCAGATACGCAGTATTTT; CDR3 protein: CASSQDSPDTQYF
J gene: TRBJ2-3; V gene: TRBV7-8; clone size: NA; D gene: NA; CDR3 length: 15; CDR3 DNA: TGTGCCAGCAGCCCCAATCCCGGCGGGCTTTTTACGCAGTATTTT; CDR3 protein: CASSPNPGGLFTQYF
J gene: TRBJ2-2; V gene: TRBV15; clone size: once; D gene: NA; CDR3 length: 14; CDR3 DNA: TGTGCCACCAGTCCGTCCGGGAGCCCCGGGGAGCTGTTTTTT; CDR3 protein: CATSPSGSPGELFF
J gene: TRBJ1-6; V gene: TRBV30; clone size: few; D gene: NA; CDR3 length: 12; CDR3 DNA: TGTGCCTGGAGTCAGGAGGAGTCACCCCTCCACTTT; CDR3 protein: CAWSQEESPLHF
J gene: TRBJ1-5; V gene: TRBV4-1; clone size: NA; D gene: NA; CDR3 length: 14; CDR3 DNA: TGCGCCAGCAGCCAAGATGACAACAATCAGCCCCAGCATTTT; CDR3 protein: CASSQDDNNQPQHF
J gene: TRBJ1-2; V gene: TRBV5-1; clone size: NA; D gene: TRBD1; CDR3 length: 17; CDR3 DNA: TGCGCCAGCAGCAACCGCCGGGACAGGGGTACAGTCTATGGCTACACCTTC; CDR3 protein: CASSNRRDRGTVYGYTF
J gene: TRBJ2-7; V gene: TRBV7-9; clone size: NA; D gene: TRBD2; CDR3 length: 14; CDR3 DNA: TGTGCCAGCAGCTTAATATTCGGGACTAGCGAGAAAAACTTC; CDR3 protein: CASSLIFGTSEKNF
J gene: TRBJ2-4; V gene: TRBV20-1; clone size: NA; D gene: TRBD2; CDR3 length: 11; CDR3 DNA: TGCAAAATCCTAGCGGAAAACATTCAGTACTTC; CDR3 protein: CKILAENIQYF
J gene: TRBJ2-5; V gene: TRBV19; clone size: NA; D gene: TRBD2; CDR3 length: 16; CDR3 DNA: TGTGCCAGTAGTAGACTAGCGGGGGAGTTCCAAGAGACCCAGTACTTC; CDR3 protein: CASSRLAGEFQETQYF
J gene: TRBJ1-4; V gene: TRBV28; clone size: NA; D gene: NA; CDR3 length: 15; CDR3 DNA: TGTGCCAGCAGTTTCGTGGGTCTGGGGAGAGAAAAACTGTTTTTT; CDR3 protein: CASSFVGLGREKLFF
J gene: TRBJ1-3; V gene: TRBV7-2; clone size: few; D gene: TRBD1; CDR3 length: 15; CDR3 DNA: TGTGCCAGCAGCTCGCGACAGGGGAGTGGAAACACCATATATTTT; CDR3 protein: CASSSRQGSGNTIYF
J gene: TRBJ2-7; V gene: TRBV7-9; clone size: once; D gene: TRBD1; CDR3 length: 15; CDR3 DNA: TGTGCCAGCAGCACCGACAGGGGTGGTTCCTACGAGCAGTACTTC; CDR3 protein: CASSTDRGGSYEQYF
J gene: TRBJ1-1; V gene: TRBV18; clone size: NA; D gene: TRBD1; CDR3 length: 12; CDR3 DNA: TGTGCCAGCTCACCTCGGACAGGGGAAGCTTTCTTT; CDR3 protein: CASSPRTGEAFF
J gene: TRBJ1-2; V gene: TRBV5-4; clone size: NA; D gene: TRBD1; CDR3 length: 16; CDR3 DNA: TGTGCCAGCAGCTTGGCCGGGACAGGGGGAGCCTATGGCTACACCTTC; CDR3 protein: CASSLAGTGGAYGYTF
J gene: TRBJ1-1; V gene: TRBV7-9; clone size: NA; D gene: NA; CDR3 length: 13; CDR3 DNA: TGTGCCAGCAGCCACTCGGGCGAGGGAAAAGCTTTCTTT; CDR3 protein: CASSHSGEGKAFF
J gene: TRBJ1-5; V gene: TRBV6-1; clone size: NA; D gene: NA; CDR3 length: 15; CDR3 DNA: TGTGCCAGCAGTGAAGCAGGGGGATACAATCAGCCCCAGCATTTT; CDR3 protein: CASSEAGGYNQPQHF
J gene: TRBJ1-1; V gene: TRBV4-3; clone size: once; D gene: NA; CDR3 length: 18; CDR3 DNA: TGCGCCAGCAGCCAAGAACGAGGCGCCGGCTGGAAGAACACTGAAGCTTTCTTT; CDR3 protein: CASSQERGAGWKNTEAFF
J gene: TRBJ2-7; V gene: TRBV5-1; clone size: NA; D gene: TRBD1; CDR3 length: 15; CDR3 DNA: TGCGCCAGCAGCTTGGCGGACAGGGGCTCCTACGAGCAGTACTTC; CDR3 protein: CASSLADRGSYEQYF
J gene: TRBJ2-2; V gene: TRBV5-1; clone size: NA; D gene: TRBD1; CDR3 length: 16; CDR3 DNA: TGCGCCAGCAGCGTTCAGGGGGTCACTGCCCCCGGGGAGCTGTTTTTT; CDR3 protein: CASSVQGVTAPGELFF
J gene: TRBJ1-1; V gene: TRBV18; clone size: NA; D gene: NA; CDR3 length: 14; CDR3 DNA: TGTGCCAGCTCACCACCAAGGGGAGGGGTTGAAGCTTTCTTT; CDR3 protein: CASSPPRGGVEAFF